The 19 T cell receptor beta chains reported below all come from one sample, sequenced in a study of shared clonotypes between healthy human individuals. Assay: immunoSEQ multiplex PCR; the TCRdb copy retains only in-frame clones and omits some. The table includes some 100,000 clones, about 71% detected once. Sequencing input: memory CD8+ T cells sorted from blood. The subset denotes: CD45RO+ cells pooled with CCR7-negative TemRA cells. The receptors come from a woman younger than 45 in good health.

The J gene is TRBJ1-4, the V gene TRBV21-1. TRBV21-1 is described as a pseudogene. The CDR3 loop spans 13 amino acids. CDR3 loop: CASSKREGEKLFF. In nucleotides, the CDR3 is TGTGCCAGCAGCAAAAGGGAGGGTGAAAAACTGTTTTTT.

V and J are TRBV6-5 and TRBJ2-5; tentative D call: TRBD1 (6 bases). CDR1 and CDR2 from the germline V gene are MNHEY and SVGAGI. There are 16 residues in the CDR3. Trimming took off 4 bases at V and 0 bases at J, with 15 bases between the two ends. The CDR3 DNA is TGTGCCAGCAGTTCCCTCCACAGGGTGGACCAAGAGACCCAGTACTTC. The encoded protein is CASSSLHRVDQETQYF.

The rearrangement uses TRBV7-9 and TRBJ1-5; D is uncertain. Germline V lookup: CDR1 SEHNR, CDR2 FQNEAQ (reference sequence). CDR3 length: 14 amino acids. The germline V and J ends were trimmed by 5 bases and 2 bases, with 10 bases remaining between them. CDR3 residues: CASSISSGNQPQHF. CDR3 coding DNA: TGTGCCAGCAGCATCAGTTCGGGCAATCAGCCCCAGCATTTT. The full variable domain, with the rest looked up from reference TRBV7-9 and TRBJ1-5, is DTGVSQNPRHKITKRGQNVTFRCDPISEHNRLYWYRQTLGQGPEFLTYFQNEAQLEKSRLLSDRFSAERPKGSFSTLEIQRTEQGDSAMYLCASSISSGNQPQHFGDGTRLSIL.

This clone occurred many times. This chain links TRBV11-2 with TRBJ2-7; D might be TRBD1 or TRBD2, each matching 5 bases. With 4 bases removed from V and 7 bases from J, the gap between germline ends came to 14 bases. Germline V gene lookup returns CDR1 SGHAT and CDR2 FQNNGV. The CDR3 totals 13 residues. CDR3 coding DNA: TGTGCCAGCAGCTCTTATTCGGGGACGGAGCAGTACTTC. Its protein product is CASSSYSGTEQYF.

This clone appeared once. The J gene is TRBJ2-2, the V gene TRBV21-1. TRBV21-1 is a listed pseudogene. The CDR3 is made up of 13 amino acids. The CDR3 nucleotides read TGTGCCAGCAGCAGACGACCGGCCGGGGAGCTGTTTTTT. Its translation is CASSRRPAGELFF.

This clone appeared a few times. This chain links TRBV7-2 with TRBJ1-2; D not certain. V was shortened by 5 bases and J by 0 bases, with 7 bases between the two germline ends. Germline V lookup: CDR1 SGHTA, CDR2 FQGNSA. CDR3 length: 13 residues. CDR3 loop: CASSEPPNYGYTF. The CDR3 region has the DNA TGTGCCAGCAGCGAACCCCCTAACTATGGCTACACCTTC.

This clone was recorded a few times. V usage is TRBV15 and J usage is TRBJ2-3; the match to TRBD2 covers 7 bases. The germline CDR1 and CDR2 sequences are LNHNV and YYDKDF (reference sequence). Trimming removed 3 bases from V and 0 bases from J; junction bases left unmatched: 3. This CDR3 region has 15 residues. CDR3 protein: CATSSGRTSTDTQYF. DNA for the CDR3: TGTGCCACCAGCAGCGGGAGGACAAGCACAGATACGCAGTATTTT.

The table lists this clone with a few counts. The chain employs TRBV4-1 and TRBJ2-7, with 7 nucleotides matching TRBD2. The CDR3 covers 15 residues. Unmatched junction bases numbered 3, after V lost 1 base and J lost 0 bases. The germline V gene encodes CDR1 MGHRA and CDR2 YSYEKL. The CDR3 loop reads CASSQGSGISYEQYF. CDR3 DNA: TGCGCCAGCAGCCAAGGGAGCGGGATCTCCTACGAGCAGTACTTC.

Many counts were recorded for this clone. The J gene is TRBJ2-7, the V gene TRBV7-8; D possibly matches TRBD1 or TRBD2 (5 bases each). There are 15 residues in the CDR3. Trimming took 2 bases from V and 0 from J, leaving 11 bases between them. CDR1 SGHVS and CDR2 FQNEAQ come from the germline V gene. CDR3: CASSLYQGPSYEQYF. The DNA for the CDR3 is TGTGCCAGCAGCTTATACCAGGGACCCTCCTACGAGCAGTACTTC.

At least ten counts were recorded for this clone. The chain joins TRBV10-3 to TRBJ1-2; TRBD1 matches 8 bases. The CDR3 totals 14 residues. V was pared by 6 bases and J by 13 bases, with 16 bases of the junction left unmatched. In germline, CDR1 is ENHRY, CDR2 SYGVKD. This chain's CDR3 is CAISETGQVDTGTF. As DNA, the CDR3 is TGTGCCATCAGCGAAACGGGACAGGTGGATACAGGCACCTTC.

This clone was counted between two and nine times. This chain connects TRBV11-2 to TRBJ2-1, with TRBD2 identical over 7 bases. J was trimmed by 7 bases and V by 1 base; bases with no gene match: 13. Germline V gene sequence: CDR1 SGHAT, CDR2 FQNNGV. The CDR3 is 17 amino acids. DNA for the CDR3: TGTGCCAGCAGCTTAGGGTCGGCGGGAGATGGCGGAAATGAGCAGTTCTTC. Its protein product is CASSLGSAGDGGNEQFF.

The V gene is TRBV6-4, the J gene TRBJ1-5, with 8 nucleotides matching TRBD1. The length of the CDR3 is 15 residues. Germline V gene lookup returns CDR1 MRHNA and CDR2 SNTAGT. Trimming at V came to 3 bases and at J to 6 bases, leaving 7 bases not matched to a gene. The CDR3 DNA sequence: TGTGCCAGCAGTGAGGAACAGGGGGGCCCTCAGCCCCAGCATTTT. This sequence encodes CASSEEQGGPQPQHF.

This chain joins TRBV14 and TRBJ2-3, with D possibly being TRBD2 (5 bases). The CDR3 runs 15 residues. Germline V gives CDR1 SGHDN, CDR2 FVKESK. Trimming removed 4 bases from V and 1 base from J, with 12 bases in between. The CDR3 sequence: CASSPTSWGTDTQYF. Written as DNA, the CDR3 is TGTGCCAGCAGCCCCACTAGTTGGGGCACAGATACGCAGTATTTT.

CDR3 bases: TGCGCCAGCAGCCTTCCGGAAGGCGCGGACACCGGGGAGCTGTTTTTT. It translates to CASSLPEGADTGELFF. The rearrangement joins TRBV4-1 to TRBJ2-2; D unclear. In germline, CDR1 is MGHRA, CDR2 YSYEKL. V lost 4 bases to trimming and J lost 3 bases, with 15 bases between them. The CDR3 spans 16 residues.

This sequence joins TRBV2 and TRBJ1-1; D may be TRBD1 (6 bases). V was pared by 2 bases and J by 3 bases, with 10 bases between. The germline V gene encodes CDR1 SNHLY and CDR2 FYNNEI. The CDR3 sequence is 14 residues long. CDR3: CASSELRGYTEAFF. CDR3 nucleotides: TGTGCCAGCAGTGAACTTAGGGGGTACACTGAAGCTTTCTTT.

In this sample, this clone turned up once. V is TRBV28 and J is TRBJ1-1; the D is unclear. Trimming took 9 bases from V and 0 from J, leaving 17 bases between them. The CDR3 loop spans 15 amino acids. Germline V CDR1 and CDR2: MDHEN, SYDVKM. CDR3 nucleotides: TGTGCCAGTCGTCACAGTAGGCCAATGAACACTGAAGCTTTCTTT. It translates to CASRHSRPMNTEAFF.

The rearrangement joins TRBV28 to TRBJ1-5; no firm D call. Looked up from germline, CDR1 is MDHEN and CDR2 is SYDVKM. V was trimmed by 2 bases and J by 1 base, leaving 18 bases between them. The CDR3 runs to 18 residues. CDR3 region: CASSLSPGLGSSNQPQHF. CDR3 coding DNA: TGTGCCAGCAGTTTAAGTCCCGGCCTGGGATCGAGCAATCAGCCCCAGCATTTT.

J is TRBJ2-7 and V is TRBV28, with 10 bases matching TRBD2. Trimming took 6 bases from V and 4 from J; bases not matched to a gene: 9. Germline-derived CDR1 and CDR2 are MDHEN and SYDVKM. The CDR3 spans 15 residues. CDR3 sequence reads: CASRGKAGGPYEQYF. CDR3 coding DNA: TGTGCCAGCAGGGGAAAAGCGGGAGGGCCGTACGAGCAGTACTTC.

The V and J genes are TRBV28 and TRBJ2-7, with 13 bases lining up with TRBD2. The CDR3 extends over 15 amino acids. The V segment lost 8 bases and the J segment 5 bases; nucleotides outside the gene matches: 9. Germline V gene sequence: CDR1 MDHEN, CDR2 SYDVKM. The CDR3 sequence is CASLLAGGPRDEQYF. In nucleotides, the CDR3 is TGTGCCAGCTTACTAGCGGGAGGGCCAAGGGACGAGCAGTACTTC.